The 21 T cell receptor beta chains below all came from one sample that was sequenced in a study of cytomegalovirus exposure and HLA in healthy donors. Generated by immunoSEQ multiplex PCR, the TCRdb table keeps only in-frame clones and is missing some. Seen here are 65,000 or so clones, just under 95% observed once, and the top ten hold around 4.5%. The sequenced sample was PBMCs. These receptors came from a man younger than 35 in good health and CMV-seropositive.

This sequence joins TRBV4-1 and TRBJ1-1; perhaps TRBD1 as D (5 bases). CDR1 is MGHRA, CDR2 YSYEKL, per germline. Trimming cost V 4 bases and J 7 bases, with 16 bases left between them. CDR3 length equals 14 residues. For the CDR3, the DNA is TGCGCCAGCAGCCGAGGGACTGGAACCTTTGAAGCTTTCTTT. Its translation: CASSRGTGTFEAFF.

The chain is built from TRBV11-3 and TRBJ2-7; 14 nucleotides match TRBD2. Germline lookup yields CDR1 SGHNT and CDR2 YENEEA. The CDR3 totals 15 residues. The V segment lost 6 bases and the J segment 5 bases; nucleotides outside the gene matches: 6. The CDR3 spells CASRRGLAGGNEQYF. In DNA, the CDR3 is TGTGCCAGCAGACGTGGACTAGCGGGGGGCAACGAGCAGTACTTC. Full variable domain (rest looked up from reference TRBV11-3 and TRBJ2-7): EAGVVQSPRYKIIEKKQPVAFWCNPISGHNTLYWYLQNLGQGPELLIRYENEEAVDDSQLPKDRFSAERLKGVDSTLKIQPAELGDSAVYLCASRRGLAGGNEQYFGPGTRLTVT.

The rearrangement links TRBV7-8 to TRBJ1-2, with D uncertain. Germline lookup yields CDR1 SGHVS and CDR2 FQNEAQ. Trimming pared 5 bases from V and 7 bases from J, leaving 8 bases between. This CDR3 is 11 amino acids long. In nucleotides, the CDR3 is TGTGCCAGCAGCCGAGGGTCTGGCTACACCTTC. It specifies CASSRGSGYTF.

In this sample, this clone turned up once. The DNA of the CDR3 is TGTGCCAGCTCATCTAACCCGGGACAGGCTAACTATGGCTACACCTTC. This codes for CASSSNPGQANYGYTF. The chain recombines TRBV18 with TRBJ1-2, with 8 bases matching TRBD1. The CDR3 loop spans 16 amino acids. The germline V gene has CDR1 KGHSH and CDR2 LQKENI. The V segment lost 5 bases and the J segment 0 bases; nucleotides outside the gene matches: 8.

The CDR3 is CASSLKGLANYEQYF. In nucleotides, the CDR3 is TGTGCCAGCAGTTTAAAGGGACTAGCAAACTACGAGCAGTACTTC. V gene TRBV27 combines with J gene TRBJ2-7, with 9 bases aligning to TRBD2. This CDR3 has 15 residues. CDR1 and CDR2 from the germline V gene are MNHEY and SMNVEV (reference sequence). The junction had 5 bases not matched to a gene; V was cut back by 2 bases and J by 3 bases.

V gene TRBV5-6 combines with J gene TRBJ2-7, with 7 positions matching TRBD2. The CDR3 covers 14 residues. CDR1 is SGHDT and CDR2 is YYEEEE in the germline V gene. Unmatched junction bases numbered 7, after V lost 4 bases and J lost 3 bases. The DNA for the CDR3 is TGTGCCAGCAGCCCACCGGGCGGGGGCTACGAGCAGTACTTC. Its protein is CASSPPGGGYEQYF. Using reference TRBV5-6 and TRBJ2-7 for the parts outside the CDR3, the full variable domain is DAGVTQSPTHLIKTRGQQVTLRCSPKSGHDTVSWYQQALGQGPQFIFQYYEEEERQRGNFPDRFSGHQFPNYSSELNVNALLLGDSALYLCASSPPGGGYEQYFGPGTRLTVT.

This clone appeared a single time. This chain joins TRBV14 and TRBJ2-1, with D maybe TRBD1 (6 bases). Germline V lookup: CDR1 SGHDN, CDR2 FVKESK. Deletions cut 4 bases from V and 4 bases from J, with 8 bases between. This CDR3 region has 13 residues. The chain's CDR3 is CASSPGQYNEQFF. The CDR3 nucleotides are TGTGCCAGCAGCCCTGGACAGTACAATGAGCAGTTCTTC.

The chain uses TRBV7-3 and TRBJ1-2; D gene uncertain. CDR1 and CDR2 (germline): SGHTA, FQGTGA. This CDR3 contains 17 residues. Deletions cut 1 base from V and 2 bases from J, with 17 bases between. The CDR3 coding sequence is TGTGCCAGCAGCTTAAGCTTCATTGGCCGTTCGAACTATGGCTACACCTTC. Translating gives CASSLSFIGRSNYGYTF. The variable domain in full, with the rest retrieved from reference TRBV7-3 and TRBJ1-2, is GAGVSQTPSNKVTEKGKYVELRCDPISGHTALYWYRQSLGQGPEFLIYFQGTGAADDSGLPNDRFFAVRPEGSVSTLKIQRTERGDSAVYLCASSLSFIGRSNYGYTFGSGTRLTVV.

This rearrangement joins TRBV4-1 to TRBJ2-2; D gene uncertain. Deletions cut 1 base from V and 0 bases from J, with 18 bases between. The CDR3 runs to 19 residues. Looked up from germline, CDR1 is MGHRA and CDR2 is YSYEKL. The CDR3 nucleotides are TGCGCCAGCAGCCAAGCCTGGTTACCGAGAACCACGAACACCGGGGAGCTGTTTTTT. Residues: CASSQAWLPRTTNTGELFF.

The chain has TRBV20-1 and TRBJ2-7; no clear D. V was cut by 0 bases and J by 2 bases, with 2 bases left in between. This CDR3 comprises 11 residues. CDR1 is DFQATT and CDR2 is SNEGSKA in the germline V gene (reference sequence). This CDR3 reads CSARDAYEQYF. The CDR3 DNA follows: TGCAGTGCTAGAGACGCCTACGAGCAGTACTTC.

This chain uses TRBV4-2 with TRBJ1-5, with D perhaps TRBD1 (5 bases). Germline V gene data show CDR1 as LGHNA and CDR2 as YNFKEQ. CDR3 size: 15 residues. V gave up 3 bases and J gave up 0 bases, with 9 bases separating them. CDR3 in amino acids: CASSQTDYSNQPQHF. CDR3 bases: TGTGCCAGCAGCCAGACAGATTATAGCAATCAGCCCCAGCATTTT.

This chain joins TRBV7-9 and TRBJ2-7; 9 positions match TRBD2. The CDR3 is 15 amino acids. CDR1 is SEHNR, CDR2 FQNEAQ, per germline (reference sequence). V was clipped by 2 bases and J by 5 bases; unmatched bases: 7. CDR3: CASSLLASGNDEQYF. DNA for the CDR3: TGTGCCAGCAGCTTATTGGCTAGCGGGAACGACGAGCAGTACTTC.

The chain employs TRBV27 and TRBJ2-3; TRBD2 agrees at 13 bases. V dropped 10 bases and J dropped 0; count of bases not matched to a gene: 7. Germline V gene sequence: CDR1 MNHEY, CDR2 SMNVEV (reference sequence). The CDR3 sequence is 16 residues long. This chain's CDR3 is CATRLAGGFSTDTQYF. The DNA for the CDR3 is TGTGCCACTAGACTAGCGGGGGGCTTTAGCACAGATACGCAGTATTTT.

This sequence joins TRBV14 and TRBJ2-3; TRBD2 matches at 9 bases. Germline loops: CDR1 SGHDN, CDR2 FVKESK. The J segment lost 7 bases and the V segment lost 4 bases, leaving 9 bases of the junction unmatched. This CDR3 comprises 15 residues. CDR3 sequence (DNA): TGTGCCAGCAGCCGCCATAGCGGGAGTGGAAATACGCAGTATTTT. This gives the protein CASSRHSGSGNTQYF.

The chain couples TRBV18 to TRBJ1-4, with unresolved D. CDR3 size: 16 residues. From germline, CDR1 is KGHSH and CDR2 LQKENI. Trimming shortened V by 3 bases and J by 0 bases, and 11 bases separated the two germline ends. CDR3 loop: CASSPSQLATNEKLFF. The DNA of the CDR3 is TGTGCCAGCTCACCGTCACAGCTTGCAACTAATGAAAAACTGTTTTTT.

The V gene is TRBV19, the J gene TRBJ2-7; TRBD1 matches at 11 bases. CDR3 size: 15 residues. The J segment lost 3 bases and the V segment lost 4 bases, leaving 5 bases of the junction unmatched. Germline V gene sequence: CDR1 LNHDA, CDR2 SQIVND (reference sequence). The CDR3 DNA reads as TGTGCCAGTAGTAATTCCGGGACAGGGGGCTACGAGCAGTACTTC. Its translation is CASSNSGTGGYEQYF.

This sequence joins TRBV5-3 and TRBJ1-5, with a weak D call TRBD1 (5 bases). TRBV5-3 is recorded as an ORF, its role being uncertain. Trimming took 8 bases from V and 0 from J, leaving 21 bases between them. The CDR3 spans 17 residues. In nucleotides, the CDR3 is TGTGCCAGGGGACTTGGATATCAGGAAAATAGCAATCAGCCCCAGCATTTT. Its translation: CARGLGYQENSNQPQHF.

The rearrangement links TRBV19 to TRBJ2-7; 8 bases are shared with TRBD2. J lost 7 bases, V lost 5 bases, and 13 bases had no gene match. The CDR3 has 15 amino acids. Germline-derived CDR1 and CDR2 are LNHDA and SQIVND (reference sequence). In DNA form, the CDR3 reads TGTGCCAGTAGTCGCGGGGGGCTACCTTCCCAGGAGCAGTACTTC. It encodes CASSRGGLPSQEQYF.

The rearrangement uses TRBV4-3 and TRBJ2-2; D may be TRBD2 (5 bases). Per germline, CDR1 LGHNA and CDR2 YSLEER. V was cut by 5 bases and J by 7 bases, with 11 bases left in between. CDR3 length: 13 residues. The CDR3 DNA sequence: TGCGCCAGCAGCTCCACTGGAGGCGGGGAGCTGTTTTTT. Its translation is CASSSTGGGELFF.

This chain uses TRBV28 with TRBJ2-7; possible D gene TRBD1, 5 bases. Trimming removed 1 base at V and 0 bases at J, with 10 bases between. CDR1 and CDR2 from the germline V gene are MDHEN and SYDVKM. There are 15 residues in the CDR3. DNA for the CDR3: TGTGCCAGCAGTTTATCAGGGATCTTCTCCTACGAGCAGTACTTC. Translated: CASSLSGIFSYEQYF.

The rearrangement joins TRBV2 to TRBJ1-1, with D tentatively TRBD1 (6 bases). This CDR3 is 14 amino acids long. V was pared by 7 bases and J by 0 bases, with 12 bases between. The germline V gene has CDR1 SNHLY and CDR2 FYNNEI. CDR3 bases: TGTGCCAGCATTACGGACAGAATGAACACTGAAGCTTTCTTT. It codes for CASITDRMNTEAFF.